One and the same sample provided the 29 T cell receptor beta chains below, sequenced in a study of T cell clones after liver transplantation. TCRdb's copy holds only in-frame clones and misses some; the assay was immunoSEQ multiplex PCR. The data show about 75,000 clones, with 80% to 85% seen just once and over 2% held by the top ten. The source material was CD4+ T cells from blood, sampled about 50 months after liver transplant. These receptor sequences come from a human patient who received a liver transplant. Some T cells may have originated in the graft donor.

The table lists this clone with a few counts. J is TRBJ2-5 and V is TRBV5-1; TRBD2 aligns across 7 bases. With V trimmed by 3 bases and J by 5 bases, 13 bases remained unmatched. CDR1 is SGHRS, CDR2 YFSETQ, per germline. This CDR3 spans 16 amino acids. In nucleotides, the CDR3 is TGCGCCAGCAGCTCGGGGATGGGCGGGAGATGGGAGACCCAGTACTTC. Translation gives CASSSGMGGRWETQYF.

The CDR3 region has the DNA TGTGCCAGCAGTTTAGTGGGGGGGGCCTACGAGCAGTACTTC. Translation gives CASSLVGGAYEQYF. The chain couples TRBV28 to TRBJ2-7; 7 bases agree with TRBD2. Germline CDR1 reads MDHEN; CDR2 reads SYDVKM. The CDR3 is 14 residues long. With 2 bases clipped from V and 2 bases from J, the junction kept 3 bases outside the gene matches. Combining the CDR3 with reference TRBV28 and TRBJ2-7 gives the whole variable domain DVKVTQSSRYLVKRTGEKVFLECVQDMDHENMFWYRQDPGLGLRLIYFSYDVKMKEKGDIPEGYSVSREKKERFSLILESASTNQTSMYLCASSLVGGAYEQYFGPGTRLTVT.

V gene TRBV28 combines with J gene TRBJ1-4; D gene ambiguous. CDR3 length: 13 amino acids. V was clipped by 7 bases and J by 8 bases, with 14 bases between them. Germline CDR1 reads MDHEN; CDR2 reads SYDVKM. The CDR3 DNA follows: TGTGCCAGCAAGAGGGCCGCCAGGGAAAAACTGTTTTTT. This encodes CASKRAAREKLFF.

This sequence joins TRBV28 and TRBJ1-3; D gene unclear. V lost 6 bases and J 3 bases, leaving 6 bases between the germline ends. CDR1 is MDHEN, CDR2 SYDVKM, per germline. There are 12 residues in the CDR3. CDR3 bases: TGTGCCAGCAGCATTGTTGGAAACACCATATATTTT. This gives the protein CASSIVGNTIYF.

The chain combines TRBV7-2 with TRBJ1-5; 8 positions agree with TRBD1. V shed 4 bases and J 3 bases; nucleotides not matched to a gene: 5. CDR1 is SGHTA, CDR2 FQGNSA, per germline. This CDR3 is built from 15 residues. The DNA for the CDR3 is TGTGCCAGCAGCTCGACAGGGGAGGCCAATCAGCCCCAGCATTTT. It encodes CASSSTGEANQPQHF.

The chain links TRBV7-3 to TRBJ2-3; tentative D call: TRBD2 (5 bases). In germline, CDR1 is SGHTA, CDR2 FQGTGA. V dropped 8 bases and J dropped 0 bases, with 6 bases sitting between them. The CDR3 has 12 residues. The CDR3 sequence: CASRGSTDTQYF. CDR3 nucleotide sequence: TGTGCCAGCCGGGGTAGCACAGATACGCAGTATTTT.

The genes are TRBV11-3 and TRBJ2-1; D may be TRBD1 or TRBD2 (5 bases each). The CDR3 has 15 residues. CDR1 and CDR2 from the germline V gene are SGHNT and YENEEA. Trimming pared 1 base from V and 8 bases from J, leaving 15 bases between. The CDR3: CASSLGPAEGDEQFF. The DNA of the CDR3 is TGTGCCAGCAGCTTAGGTCCAGCGGAAGGGGATGAGCAGTTCTTC.

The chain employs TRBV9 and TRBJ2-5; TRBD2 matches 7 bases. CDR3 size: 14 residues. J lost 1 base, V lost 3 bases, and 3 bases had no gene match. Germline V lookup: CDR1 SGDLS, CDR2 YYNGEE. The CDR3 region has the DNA TGTGCCAGCAGCGCCGGGACTACCCAAGAGACCCAGTACTTC. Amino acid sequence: CASSAGTTQETQYF.

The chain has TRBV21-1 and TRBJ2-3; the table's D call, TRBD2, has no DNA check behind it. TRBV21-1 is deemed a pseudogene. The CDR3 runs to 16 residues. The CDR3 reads CASSKNSGGATDTQYF. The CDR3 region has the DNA TGTGCCAGCAGCAAAAATAGCGGGGGGGCCACAGATACGCAGTATTTT.

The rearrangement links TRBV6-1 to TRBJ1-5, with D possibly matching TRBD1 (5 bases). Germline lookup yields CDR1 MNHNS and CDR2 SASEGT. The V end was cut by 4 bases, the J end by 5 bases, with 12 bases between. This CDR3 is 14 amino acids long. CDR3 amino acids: CASSAGMMYQPQHF. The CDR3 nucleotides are TGTGCCAGCAGTGCAGGGATGATGTATCAGCCCCAGCATTTT.

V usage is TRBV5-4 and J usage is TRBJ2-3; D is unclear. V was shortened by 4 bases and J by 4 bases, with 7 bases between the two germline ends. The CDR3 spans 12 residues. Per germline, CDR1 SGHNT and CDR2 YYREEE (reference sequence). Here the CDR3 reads CASSPGSDTQYF. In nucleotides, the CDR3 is TGTGCCAGCAGCCCGGGCTCAGATACGCAGTATTTT.

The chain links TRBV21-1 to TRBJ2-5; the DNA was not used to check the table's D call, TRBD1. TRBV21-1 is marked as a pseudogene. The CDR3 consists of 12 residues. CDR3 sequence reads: CASSDSQETQYF. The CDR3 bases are TGTGCCAGCAGCGACAGCCAAGAGACCCAGTACTTC.

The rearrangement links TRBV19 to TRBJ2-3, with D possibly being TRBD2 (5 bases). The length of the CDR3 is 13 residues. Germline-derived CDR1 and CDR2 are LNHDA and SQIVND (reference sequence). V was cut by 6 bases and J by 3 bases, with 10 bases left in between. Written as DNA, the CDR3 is TGTGCCAGTAGGACCCCGGGGACAGATACGCAGTATTTT. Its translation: CASRTPGTDTQYF.

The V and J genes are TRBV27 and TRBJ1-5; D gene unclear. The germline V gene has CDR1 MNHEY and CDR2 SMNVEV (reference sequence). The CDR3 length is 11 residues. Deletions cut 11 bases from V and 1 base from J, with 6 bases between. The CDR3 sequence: CAVGSNQPQHF. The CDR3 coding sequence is TGTGCCGTGGGGAGCAATCAGCCCCAGCATTTT.

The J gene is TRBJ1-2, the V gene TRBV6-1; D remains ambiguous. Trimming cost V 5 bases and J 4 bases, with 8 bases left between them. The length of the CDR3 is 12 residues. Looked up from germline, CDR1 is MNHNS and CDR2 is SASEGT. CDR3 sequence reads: CASSPVGYGYTF. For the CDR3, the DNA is TGTGCCAGCAGTCCCGTCGGCTATGGCTACACCTTC.

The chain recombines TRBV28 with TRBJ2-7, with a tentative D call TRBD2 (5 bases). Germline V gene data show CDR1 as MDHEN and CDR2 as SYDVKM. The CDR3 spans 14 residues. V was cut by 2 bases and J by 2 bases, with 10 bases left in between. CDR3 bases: TGTGCCAGCAGTTTACGGACTCGCCCCTACGAGCAGTACTTC. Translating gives CASSLRTRPYEQYF. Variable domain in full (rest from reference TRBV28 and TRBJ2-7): DVKVTQSSRYLVKRTGEKVFLECVQDMDHENMFWYRQDPGLGLRLIYFSYDVKMKEKGDIPEGYSVSREKKERFSLILESASTNQTSMYLCASSLRTRPYEQYFGPGTRLTVT.

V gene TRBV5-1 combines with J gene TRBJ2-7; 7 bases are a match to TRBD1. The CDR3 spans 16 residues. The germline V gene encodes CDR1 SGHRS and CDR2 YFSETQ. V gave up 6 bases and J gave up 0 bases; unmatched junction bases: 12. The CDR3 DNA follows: TGCGCCAGCACCCCGACAGGGAAAGCGTCCTCCTACGAGCAGTACTTC. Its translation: CASTPTGKASSYEQYF.

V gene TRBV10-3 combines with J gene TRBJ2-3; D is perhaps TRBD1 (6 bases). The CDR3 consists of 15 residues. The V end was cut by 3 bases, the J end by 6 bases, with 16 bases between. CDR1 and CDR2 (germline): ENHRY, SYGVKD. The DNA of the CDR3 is TGTGCCATCAGTGACTCTTCCCAGGGGTCGGATACGCAGTATTTT. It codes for CAISDSSQGSDTQYF.

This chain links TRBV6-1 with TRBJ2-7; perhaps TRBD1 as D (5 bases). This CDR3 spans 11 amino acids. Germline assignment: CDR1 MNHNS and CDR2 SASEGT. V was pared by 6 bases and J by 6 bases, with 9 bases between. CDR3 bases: TGTGCCAGCAGGCAGGGTCGCGAGCAGTACTTC. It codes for CASRQGREQYF.

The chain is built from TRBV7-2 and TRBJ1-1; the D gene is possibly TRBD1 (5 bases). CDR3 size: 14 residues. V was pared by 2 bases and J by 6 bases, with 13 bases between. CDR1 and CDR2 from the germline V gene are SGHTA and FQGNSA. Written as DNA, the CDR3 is TGTGCCAGCAGCTTACAAGGACATTCCTCTGAAGCTTTCTTT. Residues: CASSLQGHSSEAFF.

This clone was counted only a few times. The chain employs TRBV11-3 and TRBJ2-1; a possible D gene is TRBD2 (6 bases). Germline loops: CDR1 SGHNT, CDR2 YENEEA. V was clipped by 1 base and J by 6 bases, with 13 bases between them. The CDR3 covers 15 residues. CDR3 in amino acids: CASSLGRRGGNEQFF. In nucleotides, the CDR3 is TGTGCCAGCAGCTTAGGTCGGAGGGGAGGCAATGAGCAGTTCTTC.

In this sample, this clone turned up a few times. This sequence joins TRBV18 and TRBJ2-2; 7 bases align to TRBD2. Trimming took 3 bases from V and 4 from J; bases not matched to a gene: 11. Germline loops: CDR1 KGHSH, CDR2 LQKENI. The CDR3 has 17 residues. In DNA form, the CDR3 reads TGTGCCAGCTCACCTTCCTGGAGCGGGGCAAGCACCGGGGAGCTGTTTTTT. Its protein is CASSPSWSGASTGELFF.

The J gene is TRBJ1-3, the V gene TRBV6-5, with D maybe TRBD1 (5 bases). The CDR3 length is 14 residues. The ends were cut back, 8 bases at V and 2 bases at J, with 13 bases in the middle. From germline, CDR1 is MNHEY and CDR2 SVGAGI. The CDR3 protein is CASREGGAGNTIYF. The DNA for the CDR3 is TGTGCCAGCCGGGAGGGAGGGGCTGGAAACACCATATATTTT.

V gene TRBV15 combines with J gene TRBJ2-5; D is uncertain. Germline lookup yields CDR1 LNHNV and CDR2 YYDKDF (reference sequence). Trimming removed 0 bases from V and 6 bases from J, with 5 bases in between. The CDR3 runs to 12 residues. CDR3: CATSRDVQTQYF. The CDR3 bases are TGTGCCACCAGCAGAGATGTGCAGACCCAGTACTTC. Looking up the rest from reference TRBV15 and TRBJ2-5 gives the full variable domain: DAMVIQNPRYQVTQFGKPVTLSCSQTLNHNVMYWYQQKSSQAPKLLFHYYDKDFNNEADTPDNFQSRRPNTSFCFLDIRSPGLGDTAMYLCATSRDVQTQYFGPGTRLLVL.

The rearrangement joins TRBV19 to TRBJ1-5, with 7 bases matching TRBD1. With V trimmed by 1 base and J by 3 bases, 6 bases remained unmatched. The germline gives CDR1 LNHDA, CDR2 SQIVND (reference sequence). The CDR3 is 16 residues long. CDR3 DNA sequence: TGTGCCAGTAGTATAGTACAGGGGCTCTTCAATCAGCCCCAGCATTTT. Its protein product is CASSIVQGLFNQPQHF.

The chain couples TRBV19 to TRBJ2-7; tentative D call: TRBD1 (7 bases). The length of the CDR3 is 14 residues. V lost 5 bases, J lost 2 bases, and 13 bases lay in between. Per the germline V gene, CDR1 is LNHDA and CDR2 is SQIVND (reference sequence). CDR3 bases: TGTGCCAGTAGTTATCAGGGGGGTCCCTACGAGCAGTACTTC. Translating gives CASSYQGGPYEQYF.

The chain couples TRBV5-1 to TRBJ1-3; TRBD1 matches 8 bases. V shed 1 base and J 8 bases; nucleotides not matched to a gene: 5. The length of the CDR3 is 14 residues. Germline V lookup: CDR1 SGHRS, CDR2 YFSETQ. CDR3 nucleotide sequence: TGCGCCAGCAGCTTGAGGCAGGGGGCCGACACCATATATTTT. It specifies CASSLRQGADTIYF.

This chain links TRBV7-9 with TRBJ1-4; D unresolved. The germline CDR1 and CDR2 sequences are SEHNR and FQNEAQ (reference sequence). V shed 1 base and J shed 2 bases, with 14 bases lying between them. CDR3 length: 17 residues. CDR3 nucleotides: TGTGCCAGCAGCTTAGAGGAAGGGAGTTGGACTAATGAAAAACTGTTTTTT. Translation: CASSLEEGSWTNEKLFF.

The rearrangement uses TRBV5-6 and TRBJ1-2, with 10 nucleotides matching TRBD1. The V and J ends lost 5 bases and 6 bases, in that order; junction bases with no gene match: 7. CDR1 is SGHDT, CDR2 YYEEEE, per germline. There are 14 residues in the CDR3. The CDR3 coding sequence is TGTGCCAGCAGTTTTCCCGGGACAGGGGATGGCTACACCTTC. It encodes CASSFPGTGDGYTF.